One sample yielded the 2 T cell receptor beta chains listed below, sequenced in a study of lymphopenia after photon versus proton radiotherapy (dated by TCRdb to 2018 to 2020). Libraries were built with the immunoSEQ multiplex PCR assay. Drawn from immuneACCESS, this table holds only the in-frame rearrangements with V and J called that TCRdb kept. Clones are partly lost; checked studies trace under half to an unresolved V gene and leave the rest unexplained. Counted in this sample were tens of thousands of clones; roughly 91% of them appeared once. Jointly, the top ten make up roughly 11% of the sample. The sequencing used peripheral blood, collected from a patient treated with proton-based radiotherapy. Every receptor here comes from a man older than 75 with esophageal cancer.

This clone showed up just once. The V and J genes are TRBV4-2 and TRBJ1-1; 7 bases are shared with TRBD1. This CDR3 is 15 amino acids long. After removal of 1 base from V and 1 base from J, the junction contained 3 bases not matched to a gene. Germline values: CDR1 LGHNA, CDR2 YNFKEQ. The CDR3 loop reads CASSQVQGPNTEAFF. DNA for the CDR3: TGTGCCAGCAGCCAAGTACAGGGGCCGAACACTGAAGCTTTCTTT.

CDR3 nucleotides: TGTGCCAGTAGTGAGGGACAGGGTACAGATACGCAGTATTTT. It specifies CASSEGQGTDTQYF. This chain links TRBV19 with TRBJ2-3; TRBD1 matches at 9 bases. This CDR3 comprises 14 residues. CDR1 is LNHDA, CDR2 SQIVND, per germline (reference sequence). Losses at the gene ends were 5 bases for V and 3 bases for J; bases not matched to a gene: 3.